A selection of T cell receptor beta chains follows, all from one sample in a study of T cells in Graves' hyperthyroidism and ophthalmopathy. Via MiXCR, TCRdb re-called the multiplex PCR reads, giving one row per CDR3 protein. The sample has more than 500,000 distinct CDR3 sequences, more than 15% seen once. Sequencing used blood. The origin of the receptors is a woman in her twenties or thirties with Graves' ophthalmopathy. The CDR3 runs from the conserved cysteine through the conserved F or W. D genes are given only for firm matches. Size values are once, few and many counts, or a class for expanded clones, and some rows have none.

V gene,J gene,D gene,clone size,CDR3 DNA,CDR3 protein
TRBV7-3,TRBJ1-1,-,few,TGTGCCAGCAGCTTAACCGGGGCGAGTGAAGCTTTCTTT,CASSLTGASEAFF
TRBV7-2,TRBJ2-5,TRBD2,many,TGTGCCAGCAGCCCCGCGCTAGCGGGAGGGCCGGAGACCCAGTACTTC,CASSPALAGGPETQYF
TRBV12-3/TRBV12-4,TRBJ2-7,TRBD1,many,TGTGCCAGCAGCGCAACCGGGACAGGAAGCGCCTACGAGCAGTACTTC,CASSATGTGSAYEQYF
TRBV3-1,TRBJ2-7,TRBD1,many,TGTGCCAGCAGCCAATCGGGACAGGGCCCCTACGAGCAGTACTTC,CASSQSGQGPYEQYF
TRBV2,TRBJ1-4,TRBD1,few,TGTGCCAGCAGGGACCCGGGACAGGGAGGTGAAAAACTGTTTTTT,CASRDPGQGGEKLFF
TRBV20-1,TRBJ2-7,TRBD2,-,TGCAGTGCTAGAGACCCGAGGACTAGCGGGGGTTACGAGCAGTACTTC,CSARDPRTSGGYEQYF
TRBV7-9,TRBJ2-7,TRBD1,-,TGTGCCAGCAGCTTCGGACAGGGTGAGGGGCCCTACGAGCAGTACTTC,CASSFGQGEGPYEQYF
TRBV20-1,TRBJ2-4,TRBD2,many,TGCAGTGTTTATAGCGGGAGAGGTGGCATTCAGTACTTC,CSVYSGRGGIQYF
TRBV29-1,TRBJ1-2,-,few,TGCGGCGTTGAGACGGGGGGCTACACCTTC,CGVETGGYTF
TRBV29-1,TRBJ1-4,-,many,TGCAGCGTTGCATGGCAGGGAGGTGAAAAACTGTTTTTT,CSVAWQGGEKLFF
TRBV5-1,TRBJ2-5,-,-,TGCGCCAGCAGCTTGGCCTCTCGTGAAGTCCAGTACTTC,CASSLASREVQYF
TRBV27,TRBJ1-5,TRBD1,-,TGTGCCAGCAGTTCCCCGCAGGGGGAGCAGCCCCAGCATTTT,CASSSPQGEQPQHF
TRBV5-1,TRBJ2-5,-,many,TGCGCCAGCAGCATCGTTAAGACAGCTTGGTACTTC,CASSIVKTAWYF
TRBV7-7,TRBJ2-2,-,-,TGTGCTAGCAGCTTAGTGGCAGGAGAAACCGGGGAGCTGTTTTTT,CASSLVAGETGELFF
TRBV18,TRBJ2-1,-,-,TGTGCCAGCTCACCAGGCAGAGGCGTAGGCAATGAGCAGTTCTTC,CASSPGRGVGNEQFF
TRBV28,TRBJ2-5,-,many,TGTGCCAGCAGTTTATACCGCGTAGTAGTGGTGGAGACCCAGTACTTC,CASSLYRVVVVETQYF
TRBV4-3,TRBJ1-2,-,-,TGCGCCAGCAGCCAAGGGACGGTCTATGGCTACACCTTC,CASSQGTVYGYTF
TRBV27,TRBJ1-5,TRBD1,few,TGTGCCAGCAGTCCGAGGGACAGGTACAATCAGCCCCAGCATTTT,CASSPRDRYNQPQHF
TRBV7-2,TRBJ2-3,TRBD2,-,TGTGCCAGCAGCTTAGGCGGGGGGGTCCTGACAGATACGCAGTATTTT,CASSLGGGVLTDTQYF
TRBV6-1,TRBJ2-3,-,-,TGTGCCAGCAGAAGAGGTCAGGGGAATACGCAGTATTTT,CASRRGQGNTQYF
TRBV11-2,TRBJ2-4,TRBD1,few,TGTGCCAGCAGCCACTTGCAGGGGGATTGGGTTAAAAACATTCAGTACTTC,CASSHLQGDWVKNIQYF
TRBV9,TRBJ2-2,-,-,TGTGCCAGCAGCGTACTAAGACCCCCGAACACCGGGGAGCTGTTTTTT,CASSVLRPPNTGELFF
TRBV12-3/TRBV12-4,TRBJ1-5,-,few,TGTGCCAGCAGTATAGCAGGGAATCAGCCCCAGCATTTT,CASSIAGNQPQHF
TRBV7-2,TRBJ2-5,-,many,TGTGCCAGCAGTTCTACGTACCAAGAGACCCAGTACTTC,CASSSTYQETQYF
TRBV24-1,TRBJ2-7,-,-,TGTGCCACCAGTGATAGGTTCGAGCAGTACTTC,CATSDRFEQYF
TRBV28,TRBJ2-7,-,many,TGTGCCAGCAGTTTAAGATCTCGGGAGCAGTACTTC,CASSLRSREQYF
TRBV6-5,TRBJ2-2,-,many,TGTGCCAGCAGTTACGAAGGGGGCACCGGGGAGCTGTTTTTT,CASSYEGGTGELFF
TRBV12-3/TRBV12-4,TRBJ2-5,TRBD1,many,TGTGCCAGCAGTTTACTGGCAGGGGGCAGCGAGACCCAGTACTTC,CASSLLAGGSETQYF
TRBV2,TRBJ2-2,-,many,TGTGCCAGCAGTGGGAGCAGGGCTGGGAACACCGGGGAGCTGTTTTTT,CASSGSRAGNTGELFF
TRBV7-2,TRBJ2-2,-,many,TGTGCCAGCAGCCCAGGACCCAACACCGGGGAGCTGTTTTTT,CASSPGPNTGELFF
TRBV6-2/TRBV6-3,TRBJ2-3,-,-,TGTGCCAGCAGACACACCAGCCTCCAGGACGCGCGGAGCACAGATACGCAGTATTTC,CASRHTSLQDARSTDTQYF
TRBV25-1,TRBJ2-5,-,-,TGTGCCAGCAGTGTCTTAGGGGGACCCCAAGAGACCCAGTACTTC,CASSVLGGPQETQYF
TRBV12-3/TRBV12-4,TRBJ1-3,-,few,TGTGCCAGCACTCGAAGGGTCTCTGGAAACACCATATATTTT,CASTRRVSGNTIYF
TRBV20-1,TRBJ1-1,TRBD1,-,TGCAGTGCTAGAGATCAGAACAGGGGGAACACTGAAGCTTTCTTT,CSARDQNRGNTEAFF
TRBV3-1,TRBJ2-1,TRBD2,many,TGTGCCAGCAGCCGACTAGCGGGAGGCCACAATGAGCAGTTCTTC,CASSRLAGGHNEQFF
TRBV10-1,TRBJ2-1,TRBD1,-,TGCGCCAGTAGTGATAACCAGGGGGCTACCTATGAGCAGTTCTTC,CASSDNQGATYEQFF